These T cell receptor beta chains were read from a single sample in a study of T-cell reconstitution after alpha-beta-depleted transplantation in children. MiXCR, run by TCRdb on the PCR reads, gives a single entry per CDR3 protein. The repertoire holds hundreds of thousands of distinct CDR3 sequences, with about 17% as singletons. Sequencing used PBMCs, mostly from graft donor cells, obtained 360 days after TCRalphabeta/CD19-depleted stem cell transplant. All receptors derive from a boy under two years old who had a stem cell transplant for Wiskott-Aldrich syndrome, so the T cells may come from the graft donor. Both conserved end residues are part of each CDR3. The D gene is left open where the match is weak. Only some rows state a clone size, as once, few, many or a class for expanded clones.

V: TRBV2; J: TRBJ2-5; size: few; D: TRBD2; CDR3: CASTGTTKFETQYF; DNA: TGTGCCAGCACCGGGACTACGAAGTTTGAGACCCAGTACTTC
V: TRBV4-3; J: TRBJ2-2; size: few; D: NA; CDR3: CASSQDKVTGELFF; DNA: TGCGCCAGCAGCCAAGATAAGGTTACCGGGGAGCTGTTTTTT
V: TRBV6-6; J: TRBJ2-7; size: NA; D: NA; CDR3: CASSRGTGTAYF; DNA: TGTGCCAGCAGCCGTGGGACCGGGACTGCGTACTTC
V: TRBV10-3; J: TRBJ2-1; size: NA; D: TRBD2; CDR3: CAISEPGLAGGQGSYNEQFF; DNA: TGTGCCATCAGTGAGCCGGGACTAGCGGGAGGGCAGGGGTCCTACAATGAGCAGTTCTTC
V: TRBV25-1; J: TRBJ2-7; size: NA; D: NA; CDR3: CASSGTAGGEQYF; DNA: TGTGCCAGCAGTGGGACAGCTGGTGGCGAGCAGTACTTC
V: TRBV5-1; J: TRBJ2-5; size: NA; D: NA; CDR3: CASSLVGTRQETQYF; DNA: TGCGCCAGCAGCTTGGTCGGGACCAGGCAAGAGACCCAGTACTTC
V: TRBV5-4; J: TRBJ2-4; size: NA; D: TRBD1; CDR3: CASSFTGADIQYF; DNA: TGTGCCAGCAGCTTTACAGGGGCGGACATTCAGTACTTC
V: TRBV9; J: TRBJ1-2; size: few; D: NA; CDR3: CASSVATAFNYGYTF; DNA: TGTGCCAGCAGCGTAGCTACAGCCTTTAACTATGGCTACACCTTC
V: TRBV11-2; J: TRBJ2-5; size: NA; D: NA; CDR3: CASSLTTRDQYF; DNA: TGTGCCAGCAGCTTAACGACTCGGGACCAGTACTTC
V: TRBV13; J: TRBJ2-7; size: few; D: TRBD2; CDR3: CASSLGLAGEQQYF; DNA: TGTGCCAGCAGCTTAGGGCTAGCGGGAGAGCAGCAGTACTTC
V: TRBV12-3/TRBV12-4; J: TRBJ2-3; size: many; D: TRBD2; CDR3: CASRFAGGPNTQYF; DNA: TGTGCCAGCAGGTTTGCGGGAGGGCCGAATACGCAGTATTTT
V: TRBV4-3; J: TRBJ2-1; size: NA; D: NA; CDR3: CASSLNLLIRDEQFF; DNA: TGCGCCAGCAGCCTGAACCTTCTGATTAGGGATGAGCAGTTCTTC
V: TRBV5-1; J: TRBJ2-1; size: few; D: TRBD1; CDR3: CASSRRGRGLEQFF; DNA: TGCGCCAGCAGCAGGCGCGGCAGGGGGCTTGAGCAGTTCTTC
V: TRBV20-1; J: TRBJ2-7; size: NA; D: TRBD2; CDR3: CSASGLASYEQYF; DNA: TGCAGTGCTAGTGGACTAGCTTCCTACGAGCAGTACTTC
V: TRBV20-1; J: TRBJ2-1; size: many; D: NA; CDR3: CSAREPAGWDEQFF; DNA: TGCAGTGCTAGAGAGCCCGCGGGTTGGGATGAGCAGTTCTTC
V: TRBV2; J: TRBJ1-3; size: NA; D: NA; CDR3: CASSDFLRSGNTIYF; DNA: TGTGCCAGCAGTGACTTCCTGCGCTCTGGAAACACCATATATTTT